Below, 17 T cell receptor beta chains from the same sample are listed, as sequenced in a study of blood T cell repertoires in COVID-19. The data were produced by immunoSEQ multiplex PCR, yet TCRdb's version contains in-frame clones alone and is incomplete. The sample includes 400,000 to 450,000 clones, 89% of them seen just once. Sequencing used peripheral blood. The origin of the receptors is a woman between 40 and 50 years old with COVID-19, enrolled during active disease.

V and J are TRBV28 and TRBJ1-1; weak D call: TRBD1 (6 bases). The V end was cut by 8 bases, the J end by 3 bases, with 16 bases between. Germline V gene sequence: CDR1 MDHEN, CDR2 SYDVKM. The CDR3 is 14 residues long. CDR3 amino acids: CASETTGGYTEAFF. DNA for the CDR3: TGTGCCAGCGAAACGACAGGCGGGTACACTGAAGCTTTCTTT.

This clone was found a few times. J is TRBJ1-1 and V is TRBV12-3 or TRBV12-4; 7 bases are a match to TRBD1. The CDR3 spans 13 residues. V lost 1 base, J lost 8 bases, and 4 bases stayed unmatched. The CDR3 protein is CASSLGEGAEAFF. The CDR3 nucleotides read TGTGCCAGCAGTTTAGGAGAGGGGGCGGAAGCTTTCTTT.

The J gene is TRBJ2-6, the V gene TRBV3-1 (or the pseudogene TRBV3-2); 7 nucleotides match TRBD1. The CDR3 is 13 residues long. Per germline, CDR1 LGHDT and CDR2 YNNKEL (reference sequence). V lost 3 bases and J lost 8; bases outside the gene matches: 1. CDR3 in amino acids: CASSQTGTNVLTF. The CDR3 nucleotides read TGTGCCAGCAGCCAGACAGGGACCAACGTCCTGACTTTC.

The chain has TRBV18 and TRBJ1-1; 7 bases match TRBD1. V was clipped by 6 bases and J by 1 base; unmatched bases: 8. This CDR3 contains 15 residues. The germline CDR1 and CDR2 sequences are KGHSH and LQKENI. The CDR3 region is CASSWDSLPNTEAFF. Here the CDR3 DNA reads TGTGCCAGCTCCTGGGACAGCCTACCGAACACTGAAGCTTTCTTT.

The chain uses TRBV28 and TRBJ1-2, with D tentatively TRBD1 (5 bases). CDR3 length equals 14 residues. In germline, CDR1 is MDHEN, CDR2 SYDVKM. The V end lost 1 base, the J end lost 0 bases, and 6 bases lay between the germline ends. The CDR3 sequence is CASSLSRANYGYTF. CDR3 nucleotides: TGTGCCAGCAGTTTATCCAGGGCTAACTATGGCTACACCTTC.

V usage is TRBV19 and J usage is TRBJ2-5; 8 bases are a match to TRBD1. Germline trimming cut 6 bases from V and 0 bases from J; bases unmatched to any gene: 3. Germline loops: CDR1 LNHDA, CDR2 SQIVND (reference sequence). This CDR3 is built from 14 residues. CDR3 DNA sequence: TGTGCCAGTAGCTACAGGGGGTACCAAGAGACCCAGTACTTC. It translates to CASSYRGYQETQYF.

This clone was seen once. V usage is TRBV30 and J usage is TRBJ1-5, with D uncertain. The CDR3 has 15 residues. Deletions cut 4 bases from V and 0 bases from J, with 13 bases between. The germline V gene encodes CDR1 GTSNPN and CDR2 SVGIG (reference sequence). The CDR3 nucleotides read TGTGCCTGGAATGGAGGTAAGGATAGCAATCAGCCCCAGCATTTT. Translating it yields CAWNGGKDSNQPQHF.

J is TRBJ1-1 and V is TRBV7-2, with 9 positions matching TRBD1. The CDR3 loop spans 16 amino acids. The germline V gene has CDR1 SGHTA and CDR2 FQGNSA. J was trimmed by 1 base and V by 1 base; bases with no gene match: 4. The DNA for the CDR3 is TGTGCCAGCAGCTTAGATCGGACAGGGGCGAACACTGAAGCTTTCTTT. The encoded protein is CASSLDRTGANTEAFF. Variable domain in full (rest from reference TRBV7-2 and TRBJ1-1): GAGVSQSPSNKVTEKGKDVELRCDPISGHTALYWYRQSLGQGLEFLIYFQGNSAPDKSGLPSDRFSAERTGGSVSTLTIQRTQQEDSAVYLCASSLDRTGANTEAFFGQGTRLTVV.

This clone was recorded once. The V gene is TRBV4-1, the J gene TRBJ1-2; weak D call: TRBD1 (5 bases). This CDR3 has 14 amino acids. Germline loops: CDR1 MGHRA, CDR2 YSYEKL. V was pared by 0 bases and J by 2 bases, with 7 bases between. For the CDR3, the DNA is TGCGCCAGCAGCCAAGATGACAGAAACTATGGCTACACCTTC. Protein product: CASSQDDRNYGYTF.

This clone was observed many times. The chain couples TRBV7-3 to TRBJ1-2; TRBD1 is a possible D gene (6 bases). Trimming pared 5 bases from V and 8 bases from J, leaving 15 bases between. The CDR3 length is 13 residues. Germline CDR1 is SGHTA and CDR2 is FQGTGA. CDR3 amino acids: CASSLSQGNGYTF. The CDR3 nucleotides are TGTGCCAGCAGCCTTTCCCAGGGGAACGGCTACACCTTC.

In its sample, this clone was seen once. The chain combines TRBV7-3 with TRBJ2-7; TRBD1 matches 9 bases. Per germline, CDR1 SGHTA and CDR2 FQGTGA. This CDR3 has 14 amino acids. V gave up 6 bases and J gave up 5 bases; unmatched junction bases: 8. The CDR3 sequence is CASREPGQGDEQYF. CDR3 bases: TGTGCCAGCAGGGAACCGGGACAGGGAGACGAGCAGTACTTC.

J is TRBJ1-1 and V is TRBV2, with TRBD1 identical over 8 bases. The germline gives CDR1 SNHLY, CDR2 FYNNEI. The CDR3 loop spans 13 amino acids. With 10 bases clipped from V and 1 base from J, the junction kept 5 bases outside the gene matches. The CDR3 here is CATWGQANTEAFF. CDR3 bases: TGTGCCACCTGGGGACAGGCGAACACTGAAGCTTTCTTT.

The rearrangement links TRBV19 to TRBJ1-1; a weak D match, TRBD1 (6 bases). The length of the CDR3 is 14 residues. Germline-derived CDR1 and CDR2 are LNHDA and SQIVND (reference sequence). V was clipped by 8 bases and J by 2 bases, with 15 bases between them. CDR3 nucleotides: TGTGCCAGTTCCCTGGGGGGGCTAAACACTGAAGCTTTCTTT. It yields the protein CASSLGGLNTEAFF.

V gene TRBV4-2 combines with J gene TRBJ1-3; TRBD1 is a possible D gene (6 bases). The V gene lost 5 bases and the J gene lost 0 bases, with 14 bases spanning the gap. The CDR3 is made up of 16 amino acids. Germline CDR1 LGHNA, CDR2 YNFKEQ. In nucleotides, the CDR3 is TGTGCCAGCAGCTTAGAGACAGGCACCTCTGGAAACACCATATATTTT. Encoded protein: CASSLETGTSGNTIYF.

V gene TRBV14 combines with J gene TRBJ2-7; TRBD2 agrees at 7 bases. The CDR3 runs 14 residues. J was trimmed by 4 bases and V by 2 bases; bases with no gene match: 5. Germline V gene data show CDR1 as SGHDN and CDR2 as FVKESK. The CDR3 DNA sequence: TGTGCCAGCAGCCAAAACTGGGGGGGTTACGAGCAGTACTTC. It codes for CASSQNWGGYEQYF.

The gene calls are TRBV7-3 and TRBJ1-1; tentatively, D is TRBD1 (5 bases). The CDR3 spans 13 residues. The germline gives CDR1 SGHTA, CDR2 FQGTGA. Trimming took off 2 bases at V and 3 bases at J, with 7 bases between the two ends. The CDR3 here is CASSLGTYTEAFF. Here the CDR3 DNA reads TGTGCCAGCAGCTTAGGGACTTACACTGAAGCTTTCTTT. Full variable domain (remainder filled in from reference TRBV7-3 and TRBJ1-1): GAGVSQTPSNKVTEKGKYVELRCDPISGHTALYWYRQSLGQGPEFLIYFQGTGAADDSGLPNDRFFAVRPEGSVSTLKIQRTERGDSAVYLCASSLGTYTEAFFGQGTRLTVV.

The rearrangement links TRBV29-1 to TRBJ1-1; no clear D gene. CDR1 and CDR2 (germline): SQVTM, ANQGSEA. With 1 base removed from V and 5 bases from J, the gap between germline ends came to 14 bases. This CDR3 spans 14 amino acids. The CDR3, as DNA: TGCAGCGTTGAAGGTACCCTAGCTGGGACTGAAGCTTTCTTT. Its protein is CSVEGTLAGTEAFF.